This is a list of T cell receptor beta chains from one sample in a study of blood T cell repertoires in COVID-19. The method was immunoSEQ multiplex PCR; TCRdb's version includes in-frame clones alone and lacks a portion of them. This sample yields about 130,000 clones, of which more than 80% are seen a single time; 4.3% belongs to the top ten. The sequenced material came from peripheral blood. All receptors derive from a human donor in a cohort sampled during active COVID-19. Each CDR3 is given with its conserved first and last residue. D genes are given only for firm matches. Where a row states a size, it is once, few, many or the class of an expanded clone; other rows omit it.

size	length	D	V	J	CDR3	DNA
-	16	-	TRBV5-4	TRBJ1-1	CASSLAADSLNTEAFF	TGTGCCAGCAGCTTGGCCGCGGACAGCCTGAACACTGAAGCTTTCTTT
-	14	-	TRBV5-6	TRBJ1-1	CASNRVGVTTEAFF	TGTGCCAGCAACAGAGTAGGGGTTACCACTGAAGCTTTCTTT
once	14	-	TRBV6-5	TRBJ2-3	CASSSKPETDTQYF	TGTGCCAGCTCCTCCAAACCGGAGACAGATACGCAGTATTTT
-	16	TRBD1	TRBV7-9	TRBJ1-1	CASRQRGQGGNTEAFF	TGTGCCAGCCGCCAGAGGGGGCAGGGGGGGAACACTGAAGCTTTCTTT
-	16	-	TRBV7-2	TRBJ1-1	CASSFSELGANTEAFF	TGTGCCAGCAGCTTCAGCGAGTTGGGGGCGAACACTGAAGCTTTCTTT
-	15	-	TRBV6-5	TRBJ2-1	CATQRVADPSNEQFF	TGTGCCACCCAACGGGTAGCGGACCCTTCCAATGAGCAGTTCTTC
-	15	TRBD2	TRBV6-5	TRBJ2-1	CASTRAGASYNEQFF	TGTGCCAGCACTCGAGCGGGAGCATCATACAATGAGCAGTTCTTC
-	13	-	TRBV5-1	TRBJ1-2	CASSPTGSLGYTF	TGCGCCAGCAGCCCGACAGGATCGCTTGGCTACACCTTC
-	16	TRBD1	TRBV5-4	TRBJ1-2	CASSRPPGQGAEGYTF	TGTGCCAGCAGCCGCCCTCCGGGACAGGGGGCGGAAGGCTACACCTTC
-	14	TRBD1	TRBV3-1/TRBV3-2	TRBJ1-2	CASSQTGTNYGYTF	TGTGCCAGCAGTCAGACAGGGACTAACTATGGCTACACCTTC
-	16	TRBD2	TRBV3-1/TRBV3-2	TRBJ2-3	CASSLLAGPITDTQYF	TGTGCCAGCAGCCTGCTAGCGGGGCCTATCACAGATACGCAGTATTTT
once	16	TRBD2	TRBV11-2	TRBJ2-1	CASSLAREGPVNEQFF	TGTGCCAGCAGCTTAGCACGGGAGGGCCCGGTCAATGAGCAGTTCTTC
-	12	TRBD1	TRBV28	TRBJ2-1	CASSPRGYEQFF	TGTGCCAGCAGTCCCAGGGGGTATGAGCAGTTCTTC
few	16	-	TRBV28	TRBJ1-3	CASSFYRRSSGNTIYF	TGTGCCAGCAGTTTTTATCGCAGAAGCTCTGGAAACACCATATATTTT
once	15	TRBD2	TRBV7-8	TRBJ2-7	CASSFTVGGTYEQYF	TGTGCCAGCAGCTTCACCGTGGGAGGGACCTACGAGCAGTACTTC
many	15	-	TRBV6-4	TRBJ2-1	CASSDSGEPNNEQFF	TGTGCCAGCAGTGACTCGGGAGAACCTAACAATGAGCAGTTCTTC
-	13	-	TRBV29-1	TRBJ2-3	CSVVAPGTDTQYF	TGCAGCGTTGTTGCCCCGGGCACAGATACGCAGTATTTT
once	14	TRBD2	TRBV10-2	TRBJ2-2	CATAGLADTGELFF	TGCGCCACAGCGGGACTAGCGGACACCGGGGAGCTGTTTTTT
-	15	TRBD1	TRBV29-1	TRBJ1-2	CSVEADRGAEYGYTF	TGCAGCGTTGAAGCCGACAGGGGGGCGGAATATGGCTACACCTTC
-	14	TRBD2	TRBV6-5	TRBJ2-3	CATATSGSSDTQYF	TGTGCCACGGCCACTAGCGGGAGTTCAGATACGCAGTATTTT
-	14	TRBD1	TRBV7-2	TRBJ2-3	CASSRRQGHATQYF	TGTGCCAGCAGCCGCCGACAGGGGCATGCTACGCAGTATTTT
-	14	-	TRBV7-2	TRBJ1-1	CASSLPGGFTEAFF	TGTGCCAGCAGCTTACCGGGGGGTTTCACTGAAGCTTTCTTT
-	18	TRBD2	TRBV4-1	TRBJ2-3	CASSQDNSGLGGTDTQYF	TGCGCCAGCAGCCAAGATAATAGCGGGCTGGGGGGCACAGATACGCAGTATTTT
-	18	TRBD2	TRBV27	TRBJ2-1	CASSMLAGGFRSYNEQFF	TGTGCCAGCAGTATGCTAGCGGGGGGGTTCCGCTCCTACAATGAGCAGTTCTTC
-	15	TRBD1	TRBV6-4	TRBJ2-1	CASSLTGTGFNEQFF	TGTGCCAGCAGCCTTACCGGGACAGGGTTCAATGAGCAGTTCTTC
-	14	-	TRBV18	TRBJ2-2	CASSPTAVTGELFF	TGTGCCAGCTCCCCAACCGCAGTCACCGGGGAGCTGTTTTTT
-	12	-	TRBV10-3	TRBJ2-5	CAISEGAETQYF	TGTGCCATCAGTGAAGGGGCGGAGACCCAGTACTTC
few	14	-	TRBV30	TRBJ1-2	CAWSVGGADYGYTF	TGTGCCTGGAGTGTAGGAGGGGCGGACTATGGCTACACCTTC
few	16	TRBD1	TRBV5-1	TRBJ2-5	CASSLGPGGAVETQYF	TGCGCCAGCAGCTTGGGTCCAGGGGGCGCAGTAGAGACCCAGTACTTC
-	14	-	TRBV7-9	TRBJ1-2	CASSLTAGYYGYTF	TGTGCCAGCAGCCTTACCGCGGGATACTATGGCTACACCTTC
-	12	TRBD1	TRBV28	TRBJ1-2	CASSMTGYGYTF	TGTGCCAGCAGTATGACAGGGTATGGCTACACCTTC
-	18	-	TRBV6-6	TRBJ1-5	CASSPGSQRGIRNQPQHF	TGTGCCAGCAGTCCAGGATCCCAGAGAGGGATAAGGAATCAGCCCCAGCATTTT
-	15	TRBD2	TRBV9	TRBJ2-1	CASSALSGGAVEQFF	TGTGCCAGCAGCGCCCTCAGCGGGGGGGCCGTTGAGCAGTTCTTC
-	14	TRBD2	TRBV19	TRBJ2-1	CASTFPGGFNEQFF	TGTGCCAGTACTTTCCCGGGGGGGTTCAATGAGCAGTTCTTC
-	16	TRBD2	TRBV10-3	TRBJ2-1	CAISGTSAGGYNEQFF	TGTGCCATCAGTGGCACGTCAGCGGGGGGGTACAATGAGCAGTTCTTC
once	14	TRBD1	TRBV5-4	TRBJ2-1	CASSLDRVVNEQFF	TGTGCCAGCAGCTTAGACAGGGTCGTGAATGAGCAGTTCTTC
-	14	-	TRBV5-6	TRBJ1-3	CASSPTGAGNTIYF	TGTGCCAGCAGCCCTACGGGGGCTGGAAACACCATATATTTT
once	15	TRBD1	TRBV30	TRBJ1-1	CAWSLDGQGNTEAFF	TGTGCCTGGAGTCTCGACGGACAGGGGAACACTGAAGCTTTCTTT
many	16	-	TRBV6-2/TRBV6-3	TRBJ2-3	CASSVDSSGGTDTQYF	TGTGCCAGCAGTGTCGACTCTAGTGGAGGCACAGATACGCAGTATTTT
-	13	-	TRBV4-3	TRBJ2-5	CASSLQGQETQYF	TGCGCCAGCAGCCTCCAGGGGCAAGAGACCCAGTACTTC
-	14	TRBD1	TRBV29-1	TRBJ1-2	CSVNGTGVPDGYTF	TGCAGCGTTAACGGGACAGGGGTCCCGGATGGCTACACCTTC
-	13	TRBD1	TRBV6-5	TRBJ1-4	CASSYKQGGKLFF	TGTGCCAGCAGTTATAAGCAGGGGGGAAAACTGTTTTTT
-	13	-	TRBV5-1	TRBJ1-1	CASSSTGNTEAFF	TGCGCCAGCAGCTCCACAGGGAACACTGAAGCTTTCTTT
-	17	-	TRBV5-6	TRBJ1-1	CASSLWGNREMNTEAFF	TGTGCCAGCAGCTTGTGGGGTAACAGGGAGATGAACACTGAAGCTTTCTTT
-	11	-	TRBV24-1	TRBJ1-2	CATSDFGGYTF	TGTGCCACCAGTGATTTTGGCGGCTACACCTTC
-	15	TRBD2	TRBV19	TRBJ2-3	CASSILAGGPDTQYF	TGTGCCAGTAGTATACTAGCGGGAGGACCTGATACGCAGTATTTT
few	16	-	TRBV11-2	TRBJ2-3	CASSLVRAAGEDTQYF	TGTGCCAGCAGCTTAGTCCGAGCGGCAGGAGAGGATACGCAGTATTTT
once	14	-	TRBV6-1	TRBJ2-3	CASSEAHGLAMQYF	TGTGCCAGCAGTGAAGCGCATGGGCTAGCAATGCAGTATTTT
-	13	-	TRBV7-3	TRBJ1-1	CASSEQGNTEAFF	TGTGCCAGCAGCGAACAGGGGAACACTGAAGCTTTCTTT
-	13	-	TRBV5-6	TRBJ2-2	CASSFQNTGELFF	TGTGCCAGCAGCTTTCAGAACACCGGGGAGCTGTTTTTT
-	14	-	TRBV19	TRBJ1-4	CASSIDAGNEKLFF	TGTGCCAGTAGTATAGACGCAGGGAATGAAAAACTGTTTTTT
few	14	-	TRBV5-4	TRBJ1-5	CASSLQGHGQPQHF	TGTGCCAGCAGCTTGCAGGGGCACGGGCAGCCCCAGCATTTT
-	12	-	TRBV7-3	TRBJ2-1	CASSLTGGEQFF	TGTGCCAGCAGCTTAACGGGGGGTGAGCAGTTCTTC
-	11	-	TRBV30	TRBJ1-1	CAEGMNTEAFF	TGTGCCGAGGGAATGAACACTGAAGCTTTCTTT